This paragraph covers one T cell receptor beta chain sequence. In germline, CDR1 is SGHVS, CDR2 FQNEAQ. This CDR3 contains 13 residues. The V segment lost 5 bases and the J segment 7 bases; nucleotides outside the gene matches: 4. The data were obtained in a study of blood T cell repertoires in COVID-19. Sequencing was performed with immunoSEQ multiplex PCR; in TCRdb, only in-frame clones are kept and a portion is missing. The sample comprises under 250,000 clones, around four fifths of which are singletons, and just under 6.5% rests with the top ten. The sequenced material came from peripheral blood. This receptor was taken from a woman aged 55-69 years with active or convalescent COVID-19. This sequence joins TRBV7-8 and TRBJ1-2; 10 nucleotides agree with TRBD1. For the CDR3, the DNA is TGTGCCAGCAGCCCCCGGACAGGGGGTGGCTACACCTTC. This sequence encodes CASSPRTGGGYTF.